Listed here are 23 T cell receptor beta chains from one sample, sequenced in a study of shared clonotypes between healthy human individuals. Data came from immunoSEQ multiplex PCR; TCRdb stores just in-frame clones and leaves some out. The sample includes around 1.5 million clones, 98% of them seen just once. Material: naive CD4+ T cells sorted from blood. Subset denoted: CD45RA+ positively selected. These TCRs come from a man younger than 45 in good health.

V usage is TRBV4-1 and J usage is TRBJ2-5; D is unresolved. The CDR3 sequence is 14 residues long. Per germline, CDR1 MGHRA and CDR2 YSYEKL. V shed 1 base and J shed 5 bases, with 11 bases lying between them. The CDR3 bases are TGCGCCAGCAGCCAAGCCCCCGGACGGGAGACCCAGTACTTC. Translated: CASSQAPGRETQYF.

This clone occurred once. The chain uses TRBV27 and TRBJ2-7; no firm D call. This CDR3 has 14 residues. Trimming removed 3 bases at V and 6 bases at J, with 15 bases between. Germline CDR1 MNHEY, CDR2 SMNVEV (reference sequence). CDR3 DNA: TGTGCCAGCAGTTTCCGTTTAGGAGAAGGCGAGCAGTACTTC. It yields the protein CASSFRLGEGEQYF.

This sequence joins TRBV9 and TRBJ2-2; no definite D call. CDR1 SGDLS and CDR2 YYNGEE come from the germline V gene. V was clipped by 3 bases and J by 6 bases, with 9 bases between them. The CDR3 is made up of 13 amino acids. DNA of the CDR3: TGTGCCAGCAGCGCCCTCGGACCCGGGGAGCTGTTTTTT. Translated: CASSALGPGELFF.

The chain employs TRBV5-1 and TRBJ1-1; TRBD1 might be the D (5 bases). The CDR3 is 15 residues long. Deletions cut 4 bases from V and 2 bases from J, with 15 bases between. Germline values: CDR1 SGHRS, CDR2 YFSETQ. CDR3 residues: CASSIRAAGNTEAFF. CDR3 coding DNA: TGCGCCAGCAGCATCAGGGCGGCTGGAAACACTGAAGCTTTCTTT.

The chain carries TRBV10-2 and TRBJ2-1, with D possibly being TRBD2 (5 bases). The V and J ends lost 8 bases and 0 bases respectively, with 17 bases between them. The germline V gene has CDR1 WSHSY and CDR2 SAAADI. The CDR3 covers 16 residues. Here the CDR3 DNA reads TGCGCCAGCCGAAGACTAACTAAAAGCTCCTACAATGAGCAGTTCTTC. As protein: CASRRLTKSSYNEQFF.

CDR3 sequence (DNA): TGTGCCAGCAGCCCATTTCAAGGGGCGGGGCCGCAGTATTTT. It translates to CASSPFQGAGPQYF. This chain uses TRBV7-9 with TRBJ2-3; D perhaps matches TRBD2 (6 bases). Between the trimmed V and J ends, which lost 5 bases and 10 bases, there was a span of 19 bases. The CDR3 totals 14 residues. CDR1 and CDR2 from the germline V gene are SEHNR and FQNEAQ (reference sequence).

About this clone: Other DNA sequences in this sample translate to the same CDR3. V usage is TRBV5-1 and J usage is TRBJ2-5; D may be TRBD2 (5 bases). Looked up from germline, CDR1 is SGHRS and CDR2 is YFSETQ. Trimming stripped 1 base from V and 2 bases from J, with 9 bases between. CDR3 length: 14 amino acids. Here the CDR3 DNA reads TGCGCCAGCAGCTTGATCCCGGGGCAAGAGACCCAGTACTTC. Translation gives CASSLIPGQETQYF. The full variable domain, completed using reference TRBV5-1 and TRBJ2-5, is KAGVTQTPRYLIKTRGQQVTLSCSPISGHRSVSWYQQTPGQGLQFLFEYFSETQRNKGNFPGRFSGRQFSNSRSEMNVSTLELGDSALYLCASSLIPGQETQYFGPGTRLLVL.

The chain combines TRBV5-1 with TRBJ2-3; 8 bases are a match to TRBD2. The V segment lost 0 bases and the J segment 5 bases; nucleotides outside the gene matches: 5. Germline CDR1 reads SGHRS; CDR2 reads YFSETQ. This CDR3 has 15 amino acids. CDR3 DNA sequence: TGCGCCAGCAGCTTGGTGGGACTAGGTCGAGATACGCAGTATTTT. Its protein is CASSLVGLGRDTQYF.

The chain uses TRBV14 and TRBJ2-1; no clear D gene. The V gene lost 5 bases and the J gene lost 10 bases, with 9 bases spanning the gap. The CDR3 is made up of 11 amino acids. From germline, CDR1 is SGHDN and CDR2 FVKESK. CDR3 sequence (DNA): TGTGCCAGCAGCTCCGGGCCCGAGCAGTTCTTC. As protein: CASSSGPEQFF.

This chain joins TRBV7-2 and TRBJ1-1, with 7 bases lining up with TRBD1. The germline CDR1 and CDR2 sequences are SGHTA and FQGNSA. CDR3 size: 13 residues. V dropped 4 bases and J dropped 2; count of bases not matched to a gene: 1. CDR3: CASSYRGNTEAFF. The DNA of the CDR3 is TGTGCCAGCAGCTACAGGGGAAACACTGAAGCTTTCTTT.

On this clone itself: At one end the junction does not follow the germline gene, possibly because of a read error. The V gene is TRBV7-2, the J gene TRBJ1-1, with no clear D. Germline lookup yields CDR1 SGHTA and CDR2 FQGNSA. The CDR3 has 14 residues. CDR3 region: CASSLVHPNPEAFF. The CDR3 DNA follows: TGTGCCAGCAGCTTAGTCCACCCGAACCCTGAAGCTTTCTTT.

The chain is built from TRBV5-4 and TRBJ2-3; 7 bases align to TRBD2. Unmatched junction bases numbered 16, after V lost 6 bases and J lost 0 bases. The germline V gene has CDR1 SGHNT and CDR2 YYREEE (reference sequence). The CDR3 is made up of 18 amino acids. CDR3 loop: CASTPGGALAISTDTQYF. The CDR3 region has the DNA TGTGCCAGCACCCCCGGGGGTGCACTAGCGATTAGCACAGATACGCAGTATTTT.

The chain employs TRBV7-9 and TRBJ1-1; TRBD1 aligns across 8 bases. The CDR3 is made up of 14 amino acids. The V and J ends lost 4 bases and 6 bases, in that order; junction bases with no gene match: 7. The germline V gene has CDR1 SEHNR and CDR2 FQNEAQ (reference sequence). The CDR3 DNA sequence: TGTGCCAGCAGCTCCCAGGGGGCGAGTGCTGAAGCTTTCTTT. The encoded protein is CASSSQGASAEAFF.

Only one count was recorded for this clone. The chain combines TRBV6-6 with TRBJ2-7, with D tentatively TRBD2 (5 bases). Germline V gene lookup returns CDR1 MNHNY and CDR2 SVGAGI (reference sequence). This CDR3 is 13 amino acids long. Deletions cut 5 bases from V and 7 bases from J, with 15 bases between. As DNA, the CDR3 is TGTGCCAGCAGTCAGGCACTATCGGGGGAGCAGTACTTC. Translating gives CASSQALSGEQYF.

The chain has TRBV5-1 and TRBJ2-1; D is possibly TRBD1 (5 bases). CDR3 length equals 16 residues. Germline CDR1 reads SGHRS; CDR2 reads YFSETQ. Trimming shortened V by 2 bases and J by 7 bases, and 19 bases separated the two germline ends. Here the CDR3 DNA reads TGCGCCAGCAGCTTTTCAGGGTCCAGGGCACAGAATGAGCAGTTCTTC. Translation gives CASSFSGSRAQNEQFF.

A single count supports this clone. CDR3 protein: CSVAVTDTQYF. In nucleotides, the CDR3 is TGCAGCGTTGCGGTTACAGATACGCAGTATTTT. The gene calls are TRBV29-1 and TRBJ2-3, with D hard to call. The CDR3 consists of 11 residues. V gave up 4 bases and J gave up 3 bases, with 5 bases separating them. In germline, CDR1 is SQVTM, CDR2 ANQGSEA.

The J gene is TRBJ1-1, the V gene TRBV13; D is unresolved. The CDR3 is 16 residues long. Per the germline V gene, CDR1 is PRHDT and CDR2 is FYEKMQ (reference sequence). Trimming removed 4 bases from V and 0 bases from J, with 15 bases in between. As DNA, the CDR3 is TGTGCCAGCAGCTCCCCCCAGGCGGGCATGAACACTGAAGCTTTCTTT. This gives the protein CASSSPQAGMNTEAFF.

The chain employs TRBV18 and TRBJ2-2; 10 bases line up with TRBD1. Germline V gene lookup returns CDR1 KGHSH and CDR2 LQKENI. V lost 8 bases, J lost 1 base, and 7 bases stayed unmatched. The CDR3 extends over 16 amino acids. Here the CDR3 DNA reads TGTGCCAGCCCGAACCGGGACAGGGGGAACACCGGGGAGCTGTTTTTT. Protein sequence: CASPNRDRGNTGELFF.

This clone was recorded once. J is TRBJ1-1 and V is TRBV18; D remains ambiguous. The germline CDR1 and CDR2 sequences are KGHSH and LQKENI. Deletions cut 10 bases from V and 4 bases from J, with 16 bases between. CDR3 size: 13 residues. The CDR3 spells CATERSTGTEAFF. In DNA form, the CDR3 reads TGTGCCACGGAGAGGTCGACTGGCACTGAAGCTTTCTTT.

The rearrangement joins TRBV9 to TRBJ2-3, with TRBD2 as a possible D gene (5 bases). This CDR3 region has 15 residues. V was clipped by 0 bases and J by 2 bases, with 10 bases between them. Germline loops: CDR1 SGDLS, CDR2 YYNGEE. CDR3 sequence (DNA): TGTGCCAGCAGCGTAGGACTACCCCCCACAGATACGCAGTATTTT. This codes for CASSVGLPPTDTQYF.

This clone was observed a single time. The chain has TRBV4-2 and TRBJ2-1; D may correspond to TRBD1 or TRBD2 (5 bases each). The V gene lost 3 bases and the J gene lost 7 bases, with 16 bases spanning the gap. Per the germline V gene, CDR1 is LGHNA and CDR2 is YNFKEQ. The CDR3 loop spans 15 amino acids. CDR3 sequence reads: CASSQGQRAGNEQFF. Here the CDR3 DNA reads TGTGCCAGCAGCCAGGGGCAGAGGGCGGGTAATGAGCAGTTCTTC.

V and J are TRBV15 and TRBJ2-1; D gene ambiguous. The CDR3 has 14 amino acids. Trimming removed 0 bases at V and 2 bases at J, with 5 bases between. The germline V gene encodes CDR1 LNHNV and CDR2 YYDKDF (reference sequence). The CDR3 coding sequence is TGTGCCACCAGCAGAGAAAGGACCTACAATGAGCAGTTCTTC. It encodes CATSRERTYNEQFF.

The chain links TRBV2 to TRBJ1-2, with TRBD1 identical over 9 bases. The length of the CDR3 is 15 residues. The V and J ends lost 5 bases and 3 bases, in that order; junction bases with no gene match: 7. Germline CDR1 SNHLY, CDR2 FYNNEI. CDR3 amino acids: CASSFTGQGHYGYTF. In nucleotides, the CDR3 is TGTGCCAGCAGTTTTACTGGACAGGGGCACTATGGCTACACCTTC.